The 20 T cell receptor beta chains listed next were all sequenced from one sample in a study of OX40 agonist ivuxolimab in advanced cancers. Sequencing used immunoSEQ multiplex PCR; TCRdb keeps in-frame clones, though not all of them. The sample records 95,000 to 110,000 clones, 80% to 95% being singletons. The sample was CD4+ or CD8+ T cells sorted from blood, taken in a trial of the OX40 agonist ivuxolimab. Receptor source: an adult with an advanced solid tumor such as melanoma, head and neck, liver or kidney cancer.

The rearrangement joins TRBV27 to TRBJ1-1; perhaps TRBD1 as D (6 bases). The CDR3 runs 13 residues. Between the trimmed V and J ends, which lost 2 bases and 8 bases, there was a span of 12 bases. From germline, CDR1 is MNHEY and CDR2 SMNVEV (reference sequence). This chain's CDR3 is CASSLSWGTEAFF. The CDR3 DNA sequence: TGTGCCAGCAGTTTAAGTTGGGGGACAGAAGCTTTCTTT.

This sequence joins TRBV6-5 and TRBJ1-3; D not resolved. The CDR3 spans 11 residues. From germline, CDR1 is MNHEY and CDR2 SVGAGI. Trimming pared 10 bases from V and 4 bases from J, leaving 8 bases between. The CDR3 sequence is CATKQGNTIYF. The CDR3 region has the DNA TGTGCCACCAAACAGGGAAACACCATATATTTT.

The chain has TRBV20-1 and TRBJ1-2, with 7 bases aligning to TRBD1. The germline CDR1 and CDR2 sequences are DFQATT and SNEGSKA (reference sequence). The CDR3 has 11 amino acids. The junction had 6 bases not matched to a gene; V was cut back by 8 bases and J by 6 bases. CDR3: CSPEGADGYTF. CDR3 in DNA: TGCAGTCCGGAGGGGGCAGATGGCTACACCTTC.

This sequence joins TRBV19 and TRBJ2-5, with D possibly TRBD2 on 5 matching bases. The V end was cut by 3 bases, the J end by 1 base, with 9 bases between. Germline V CDR1 and CDR2: LNHDA, SQIVND (reference sequence). The CDR3 spans 14 residues. The CDR3 region is CASSMGDTQETQYF. In DNA, the CDR3 is TGTGCCAGTAGTATGGGAGATACCCAAGAGACCCAGTACTTC.

This chain connects TRBV18 to TRBJ2-6, with D maybe TRBD2 (5 bases). V lost 1 base and J 0 bases, leaving 13 bases between the germline ends. The germline V gene encodes CDR1 KGHSH and CDR2 LQKENI. This CDR3 is built from 18 residues. The CDR3 sequence is CASSPLAGVGSGANVLTF. CDR3 nucleotide sequence: TGTGCCAGCTCACCACTGGCCGGGGTTGGCTCTGGGGCCAACGTCCTGACTTTC.

This chain uses TRBV9 with TRBJ2-7, with D maybe TRBD2 (6 bases). The CDR3 sequence is 14 residues long. Trimming cost V 1 base and J 2 bases, with 10 bases left between them. Germline loops: CDR1 SGDLS, CDR2 YYNGEE. DNA of the CDR3: TGTGCCAGCAGCGTATCGGGAGCCACCTACGAGCAGTACTTC. As protein: CASSVSGATYEQYF.

This clone was recorded only once. This chain links TRBV28 with TRBJ2-5; D not resolved. The DNA end is a closer match to TRBJ2-7, so the J assignment may be wrong. Germline lookup yields CDR1 MDHEN and CDR2 SYDVKM. The CDR3 runs to 13 residues. CDR3 protein: CASSPSTLYEQYF. DNA of the CDR3: TGTGCCAGCAGTCCTTCGACCCTCTACGAGCAGTACTTC.

In its sample, this clone was seen a few times. The chain carries TRBV5-4 and TRBJ1-2, with TRBD1 matching 8 bases. Germline lookup yields CDR1 SGHNT and CDR2 YYREEE (reference sequence). V shed 3 bases, J shed 9 bases, and the junction held 4 bases outside the gene matches. The CDR3 has 12 amino acids. Here the CDR3 reads CASSSRDRRYTF. For the CDR3, the DNA is TGTGCCAGCAGCTCCCGGGACAGGCGCTACACCTTC.

V and J are TRBV18 and TRBJ2-3, with D maybe TRBD1 (6 bases). CDR1 is KGHSH and CDR2 is LQKENI in the germline V gene. V lost 6 bases and J 1 base, leaving 8 bases between the germline ends. The CDR3 contains 13 residues. CDR3 nucleotide sequence: TGTGCCAGCTCTCGGACAGGCACAGATACGCAGTATTTT. Its protein is CASSRTGTDTQYF. Based on the CDR3 plus reference TRBV18 and TRBJ2-3, the full variable domain is NAGVMQNPRHLVRRRGQEARLRCSPMKGHSHVYWYRQLPEEGLKFMVYLQKENIIDESGMPKERFSAEFPKEGPSILRIQQVVRGDSAAYFCASSRTGTDTQYFGPGTRLTVL.

In DNA, the CDR3 is TGTGCCAGCAGCTTAGGGGTGGCCGGGACAAATAATCAGCCCCAGCATTTT. It specifies CASSLGVAGTNNQPQHF. The chain is built from TRBV7-9 and TRBJ1-5; possibly TRBD1 for D (6 bases). Trimming stripped 1 base from V and 4 bases from J, with 17 bases between. The CDR3 runs to 17 residues. CDR1 and CDR2 from the germline V gene are SEHNR and FQNEAQ (reference sequence).

The J gene is TRBJ2-5, the V gene TRBV28; D remains ambiguous. The CDR3 is 14 residues long. Germline CDR1 and CDR2: MDHEN and SYDVKM. Trimming shortened V by 4 bases and J by 5 bases, and 14 bases separated the two germline ends. The CDR3 here is CASSYPPLGETQYF. The CDR3 DNA reads TGTGCCAGCAGTTACCCCCCCCTAGGGGAGACCCAGTACTTC.

The chain uses TRBV18 and TRBJ2-5; D uncertain. The DNA end favors TRBJ2-7, so the J call may be wrong. The CDR3 covers 12 residues. Germline V gene lookup returns CDR1 KGHSH and CDR2 LQKENI. The DNA of the CDR3 is TGTGCCAGCTCACCACTCTCCTACGAGCAGTACTTC. It encodes CASSPLSYEQYF.

The rearrangement joins TRBV10-3 to TRBJ2-7; perhaps TRBD2 as D (7 bases). Germline V CDR1 and CDR2: ENHRY, SYGVKD. The CDR3 covers 13 residues. CDR3 nucleotide sequence: TGTGCTGGGAGGGGGGGGAGCTCCTACGAGCAGTACTTC. It translates to CAGRGGSSYEQYF.

The rearrangement joins TRBV28 to TRBJ2-1, with 9 bases that match TRBD1. In germline, CDR1 is MDHEN, CDR2 SYDVKM. The CDR3 has 14 residues. V lost 5 bases and J lost 4; bases outside the gene matches: 3. The CDR3 loop is CASSGGTGYNEQFF. For the CDR3, the DNA is TGTGCCAGCAGTGGCGGGACAGGGTACAATGAGCAGTTCTTC.

This chain joins TRBV6-5 and TRBJ2-7; possible D gene TRBD2, 5 bases. The V gene's germline CDR1 is MNHEY and CDR2 SVGAGI. V gave up 0 bases and J gave up 2 bases, with 11 bases separating them. The CDR3 length is 15 residues. The CDR3 reads CASSYSGLAAYEQYF. The CDR3 coding sequence is TGTGCCAGCAGTTACTCTGGACTGGCAGCCTACGAGCAGTACTTC.

V and J are TRBV19 and TRBJ1-5; no clear D gene. Germline CDR1 reads LNHDA; CDR2 reads SQIVND (reference sequence). The ends were cut back, 5 bases at V and 0 bases at J, with 23 bases in the middle. This CDR3 region has 19 residues. The DNA of the CDR3 is TGTGCCAGTAGTCCCCCGCGTTCGGTAGCGGGTAATAGCAATCAGCCCCAGCATTTT. Its protein is CASSPPRSVAGNSNQPQHF.

The J gene is TRBJ1-4, the V gene TRBV6-6, with 7 bases that match TRBD1. The CDR3 is 14 amino acids. Germline V CDR1 and CDR2: MNHNY, SVGAGI (reference sequence). With 8 bases clipped from V and 2 bases from J, the junction kept 5 bases outside the gene matches. CDR3 coding DNA: TGTGCCAGCCTTAAACAGGGGACTAATGAAAAACTGTTTTTT. Residues: CASLKQGTNEKLFF.

CDR3 nucleotides: TGTGCCAGCAGCCCTGGGACTAGCGTAGGCGAGCAGTACTTC. It translates to CASSPGTSVGEQYF. V and J are TRBV7-9 and TRBJ2-7; TRBD2 matches at 10 bases. The length of the CDR3 is 14 residues. Germline trimming cut 5 bases from V and 6 bases from J; bases unmatched to any gene: 7. Germline CDR1 is SEHNR and CDR2 is FQNEAQ (reference sequence).

As to this clone: Distinct nucleotide sequences in the sample also encode this CDR3. The chain employs TRBV9 and TRBJ2-4, with 9 bases aligning to TRBD1. The CDR3 has 14 amino acids. V dropped 4 bases and J dropped 5; count of bases not matched to a gene: 4. Germline values: CDR1 SGDLS, CDR2 YYNGEE. CDR3 DNA: TGTGCCAGCAGCCCAAGGACAGGGGAAAACATTCAGTACTTC. It is translated as CASSPRTGENIQYF.

The V gene is TRBV19, the J gene TRBJ2-7; D not resolved. CDR3 size: 12 residues. Germline CDR1 and CDR2: LNHDA and SQIVND (reference sequence). V was shortened by 7 bases and J by 3 bases, with 10 bases between the two germline ends. In DNA form, the CDR3 reads TGTGCCAGTACCGGGCTCCACTACGAGCAGTACTTC. Protein: CASTGLHYEQYF.